This T cell receptor beta chain was found in a study of CD8+CD57+ T cells in acquired aplastic anemia. Study-level points and caveats: Patients did not significantly differ from controls in CD8+ Simpson's diversity.

V gave up 0 bases and J gave up 2 bases; unmatched junction bases: 7. Germline-derived CDR1 and CDR2 are LGHDT and YNNKEL (reference sequence). CDR3 length equals 17 residues. About this clonotype itself: The antigen is unknown.

It was genomic DNA that served as the template for profiling TCR beta VDJ and CDR3. TCRdb reprocessed the reads via MiXCR and lists one record per CDR3 protein. The sample lists over 150,000 distinct CDR3 sequences, around 40% seen once, with 1.1% in the top ten. This receptor was identified in a human donor in good health. Sample: sorted CD4+, CD8+, or CD8+CD57+ T cells (not recorded which) from PBMCs. This chain connects TRBV3-1 to TRBJ2-3, with 8 bases that match TRBD2. The CDR3 nucleotides are TGTGCCAGCAGCCAAGAAGCACTAGCGGCCCACACAGATACGCAGTATTTT. It specifies CASSQEALAAHTDTQYF.